The clone carrying this TCR beta chain has a single count. Trimming removed 4 bases at V and 2 bases at J, with 14 bases between. Germline CDR1 and CDR2: SNHLY and FYNNEI. The CDR3 has 15 amino acids. These data belong to a study of Ad26.COV2.S vaccination and SARS-CoV-2 variants. Study in general: COV1001, an Ad26.COV2.S trial, supplied this vaccine-arm donor. Donor got 5x10^10 or 1x10^11 viral particles of Ad26.COV2.S.

Regarding treatment: about 20 received Ad26.COV2.S at low or high dose, single or two shots; 5 received placebo; per-sample allocation not given. Each sample was drawn 63 days after the first injection (of vaccine or placebo). Only in-frame clones appear in the TCRdb table, and some are missing; sequencing was by immunoSEQ multiplex PCR. The data show a few hundred thousand clones, around 90% seen once. This TCR was recovered from a person aged 18-65 years who received the Ad26.COV2.S COVID-19 vaccine or a placebo. The chain combines TRBV2 with TRBJ2-5; D may be TRBD1 or TRBD2 (6 bases each). Here the sequenced sample was peripheral blood, taken in a trial of Ad26.COV2.S vaccine versus placebo. CDR3 loop: CASSVGGLDQETQYF. CDR3 bases: TGTGCCAGCAGTGTGGGGGGCTTAGATCAAGAGACCCAGTACTTC.